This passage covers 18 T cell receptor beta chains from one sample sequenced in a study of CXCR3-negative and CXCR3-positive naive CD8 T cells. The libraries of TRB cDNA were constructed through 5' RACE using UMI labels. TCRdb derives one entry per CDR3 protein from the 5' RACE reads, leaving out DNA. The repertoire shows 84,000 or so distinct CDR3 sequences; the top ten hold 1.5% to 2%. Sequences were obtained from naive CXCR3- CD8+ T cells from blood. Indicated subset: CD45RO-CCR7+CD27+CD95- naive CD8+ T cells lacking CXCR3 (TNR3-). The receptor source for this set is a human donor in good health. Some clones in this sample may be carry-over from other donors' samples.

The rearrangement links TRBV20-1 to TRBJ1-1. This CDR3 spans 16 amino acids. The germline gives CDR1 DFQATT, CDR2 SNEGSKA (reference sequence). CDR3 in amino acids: CSARDWEGRGNTEAFF.

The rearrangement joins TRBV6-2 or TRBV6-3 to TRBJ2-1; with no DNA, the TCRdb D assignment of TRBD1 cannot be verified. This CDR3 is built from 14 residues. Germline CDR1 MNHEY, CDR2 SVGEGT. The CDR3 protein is CASSTPTGTNEQFF.

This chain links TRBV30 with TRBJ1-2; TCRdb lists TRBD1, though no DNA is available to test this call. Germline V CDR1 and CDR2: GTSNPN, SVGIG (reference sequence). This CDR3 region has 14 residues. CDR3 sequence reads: CAWGAGTGDYGYTF.

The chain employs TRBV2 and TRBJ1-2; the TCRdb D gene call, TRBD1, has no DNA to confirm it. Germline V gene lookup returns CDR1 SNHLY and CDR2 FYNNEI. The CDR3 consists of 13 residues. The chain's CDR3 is CASSATGDYGYTF. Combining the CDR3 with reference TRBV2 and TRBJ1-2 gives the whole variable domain EPEVTQTPSHQVTQMGQEVILRCVPISNHLYFYWYRQILGQKVEFLVSFYNNEISEKSEIFDDQFSVERPDGSNFTLKIRSTKLEDSAMYFCASSATGDYGYTFGSGTRLTVV.

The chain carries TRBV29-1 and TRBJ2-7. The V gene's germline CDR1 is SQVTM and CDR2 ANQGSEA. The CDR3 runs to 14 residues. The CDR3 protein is CSVGIWGSSYEQYF.

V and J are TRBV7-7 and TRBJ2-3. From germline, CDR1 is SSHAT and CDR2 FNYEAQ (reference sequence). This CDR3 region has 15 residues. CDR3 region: CASSLKKAKSDTQYF.

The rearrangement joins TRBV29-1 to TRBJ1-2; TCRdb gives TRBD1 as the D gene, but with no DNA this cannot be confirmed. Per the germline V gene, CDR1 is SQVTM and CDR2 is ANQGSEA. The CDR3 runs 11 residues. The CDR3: CSARQVYGYTF.

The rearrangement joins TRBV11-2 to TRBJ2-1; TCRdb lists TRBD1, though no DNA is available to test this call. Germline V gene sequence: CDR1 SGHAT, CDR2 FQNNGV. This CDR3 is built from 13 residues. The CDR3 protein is CASSGTGGSEQFF. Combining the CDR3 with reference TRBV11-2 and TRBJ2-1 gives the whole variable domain EAGVAQSPRYKIIEKRQSVAFWCNPISGHATLYWYQQILGQGPKLLIQFQNNGVVDDSQLPKDRFSAERLKGVDSTLKIQPAKLEDSAVYLCASSGTGGSEQFFGPGTRLTVL.

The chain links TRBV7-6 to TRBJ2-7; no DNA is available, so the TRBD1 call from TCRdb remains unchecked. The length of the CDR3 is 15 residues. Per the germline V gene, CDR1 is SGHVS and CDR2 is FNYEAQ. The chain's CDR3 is CASSPVDRKSYEQYF.

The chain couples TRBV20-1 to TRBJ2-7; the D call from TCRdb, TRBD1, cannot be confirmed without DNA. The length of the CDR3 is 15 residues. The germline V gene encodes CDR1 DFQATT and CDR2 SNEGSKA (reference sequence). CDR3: CSAREREGVYYEQYF.

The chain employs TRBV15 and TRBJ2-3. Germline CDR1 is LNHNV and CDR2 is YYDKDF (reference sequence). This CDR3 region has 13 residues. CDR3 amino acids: CATSRSGTDTQYF.

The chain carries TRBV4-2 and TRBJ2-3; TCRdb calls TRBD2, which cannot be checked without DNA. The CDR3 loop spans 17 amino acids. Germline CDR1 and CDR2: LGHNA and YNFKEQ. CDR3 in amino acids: CASSQDRPSGGSDTQYF.

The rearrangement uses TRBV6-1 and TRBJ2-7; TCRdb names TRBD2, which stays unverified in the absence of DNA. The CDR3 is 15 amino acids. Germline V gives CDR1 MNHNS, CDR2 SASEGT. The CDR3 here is CASSESGAPSYEQYF.

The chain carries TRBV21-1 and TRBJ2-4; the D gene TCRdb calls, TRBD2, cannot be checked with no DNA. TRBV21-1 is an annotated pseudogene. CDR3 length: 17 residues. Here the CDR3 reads CASSNHPPDISQNIQYF.

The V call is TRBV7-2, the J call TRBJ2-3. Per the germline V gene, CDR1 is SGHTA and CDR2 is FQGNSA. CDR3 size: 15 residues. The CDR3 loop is CASSLALVSTDTQYF.

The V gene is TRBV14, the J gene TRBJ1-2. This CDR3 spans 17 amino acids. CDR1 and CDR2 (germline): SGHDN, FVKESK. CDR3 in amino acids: CASSQDRDGGQDYGYTF.

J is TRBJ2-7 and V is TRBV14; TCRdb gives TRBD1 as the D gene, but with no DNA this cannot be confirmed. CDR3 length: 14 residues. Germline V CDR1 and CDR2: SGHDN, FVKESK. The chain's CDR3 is CASSQGQGAYEQYF.

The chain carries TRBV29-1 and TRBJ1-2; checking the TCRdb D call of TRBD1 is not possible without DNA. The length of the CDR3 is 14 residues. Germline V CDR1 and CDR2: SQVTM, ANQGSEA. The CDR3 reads CSVPGSQGLEGYTF.